This TCR beta chain was obtained from a study of T-cell memory formation after mild COVID-19. MiXCR, run by TCRdb on the 5' RACE reads, gives a single entry per CDR3 protein. The profile shows about 150,000 distinct CDR3 sequences, about 25% of them singletons. Germline V gene sequence: CDR1 SQVTM, CDR2 ANQGSEA. Trimming stripped 8 bases from V and 3 bases from J, with 16 bases between. The CDR3 is 13 residues long. The TCR sequence derives from an adult woman who had mild COVID-19 (a few samples of this study predate the infection). Cell type and time point are not known. Material for sequencing was PBMCs or a T cell subset sorted from them (not recorded which). J is TRBJ2-5 and V is TRBV29-1; D gene ambiguous. CDR3 nucleotide sequence: TGCAGCCTCACCACTACCGGCGAAGAGACCCAGTACTTC. It codes for CSLTTTGEETQYF.